This TCR beta chain was identified in a study of shared clonotypes between healthy human individuals. Every immunoSEQ plate was one replicate of a subset's evenly spread DNA. The data were produced by immunoSEQ multiplex PCR, yet TCRdb's version contains in-frame clones alone and is incomplete. In the table there are millions of clones, about 92% of which are singletons. Overall study results and limits: Memory subsets had estimated richness that was generally smaller than that of naive subsets. The low donor count limited represented genetic and exposure-history diversity.

Details on this clone: Its antigen is as yet unknown.

Germline lookup yields CDR1 LNHDA and CDR2 SQIVND (reference sequence). V lost 3 bases to trimming and J lost 0 bases, with 11 bases between them. This CDR3 comprises 16 residues. The chain links TRBV19 to TRBJ1-4; the D gene is possibly TRBD1 (5 bases). The clonotype was recovered from a man aged 18 to 29 in good health. Material: naive CD4+ T cells sorted from blood. Subset reported: CD45RA+ positively selected. The DNA of the CDR3 is TGTGCCAGTAGTATCCGGACACCAGCAACTAATGAAAAACTGTTTTTT. Protein sequence: CASSIRTPATNEKLFF.